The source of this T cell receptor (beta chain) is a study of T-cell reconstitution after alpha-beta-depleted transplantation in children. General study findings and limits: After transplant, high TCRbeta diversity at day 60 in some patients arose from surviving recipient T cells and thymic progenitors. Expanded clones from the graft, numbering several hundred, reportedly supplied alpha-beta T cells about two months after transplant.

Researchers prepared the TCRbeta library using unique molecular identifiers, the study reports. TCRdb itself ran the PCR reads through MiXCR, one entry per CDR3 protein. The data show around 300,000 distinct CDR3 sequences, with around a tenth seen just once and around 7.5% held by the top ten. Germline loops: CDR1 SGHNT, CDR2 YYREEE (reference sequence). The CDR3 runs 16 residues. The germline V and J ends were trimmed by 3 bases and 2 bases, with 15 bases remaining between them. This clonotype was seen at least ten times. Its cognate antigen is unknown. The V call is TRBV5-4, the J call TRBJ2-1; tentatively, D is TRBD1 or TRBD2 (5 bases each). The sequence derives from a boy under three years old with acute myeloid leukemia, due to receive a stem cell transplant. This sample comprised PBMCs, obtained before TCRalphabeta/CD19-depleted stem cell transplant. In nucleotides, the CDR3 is TGTGCCAGCAGCTCCGGTGGGACCGCGACCTACAATGAGCAGTTCTTC. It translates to CASSSGGTATYNEQFF. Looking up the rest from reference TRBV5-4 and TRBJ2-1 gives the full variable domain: ETGVTQSPTHLIKTRGQQVTLRCSSQSGHNTVSWYQQALGQGPQFIFQYYREEENGRGNFPPRFSGLQFPNYSSELNVNALELDDSALYLCASSSGGTATYNEQFFGPGTRLTVL.